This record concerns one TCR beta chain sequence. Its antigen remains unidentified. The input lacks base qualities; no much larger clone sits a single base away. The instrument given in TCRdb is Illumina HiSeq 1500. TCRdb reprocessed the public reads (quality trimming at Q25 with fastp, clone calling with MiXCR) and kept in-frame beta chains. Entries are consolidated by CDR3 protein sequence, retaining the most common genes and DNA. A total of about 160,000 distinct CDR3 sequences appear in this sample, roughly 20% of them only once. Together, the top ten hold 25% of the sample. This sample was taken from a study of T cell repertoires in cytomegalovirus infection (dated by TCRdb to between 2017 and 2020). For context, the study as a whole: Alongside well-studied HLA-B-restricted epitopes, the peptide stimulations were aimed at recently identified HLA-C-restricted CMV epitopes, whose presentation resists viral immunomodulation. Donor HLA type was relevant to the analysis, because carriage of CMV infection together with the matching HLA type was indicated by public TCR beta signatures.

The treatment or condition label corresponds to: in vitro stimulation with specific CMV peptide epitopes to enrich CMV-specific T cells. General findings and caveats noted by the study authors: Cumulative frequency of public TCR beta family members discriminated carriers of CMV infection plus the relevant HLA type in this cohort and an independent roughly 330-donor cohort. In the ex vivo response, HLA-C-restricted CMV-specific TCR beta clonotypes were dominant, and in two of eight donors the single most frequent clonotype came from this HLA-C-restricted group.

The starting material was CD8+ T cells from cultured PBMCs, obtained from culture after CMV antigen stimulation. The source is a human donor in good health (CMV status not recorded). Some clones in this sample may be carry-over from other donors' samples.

Here is the DNA: TGTGCCAGTACCCCAAGCTGGAACCCTCTTACCTACGAGCAGTACTTC. It is translated as CASTPSWNPLTYEQYF. The chain is encoded by TRBV19 joined to TRBJ2-7, with no confidently assigned D gene. The CDR3 has 16 amino acids, counting the end cysteine and phenylalanine. Only the CDR3 portion is preserved as DNA: 48 bases, with reading frame beginning at the first base. The trim is 7 bases for V and 2 bases for J, with a gap of 21 bases between the germline ends. Via the germline V gene (reference sequence), CDR1 is LNHDA and CDR2 SQIVND.